A selection of T cell receptor beta chains follows, all from one sample in a study of T cells in Graves' hyperthyroidism and ophthalmopathy. TCRdb reprocessed the multiplex PCR reads via MiXCR and lists one record per CDR3 protein. The data contain around 690,000 distinct CDR3 sequences, roughly a sixth of them singletons. The source material was blood. These receptors were collected from a man aged 50 or older with Graves' hyperthyroidism. Both conserved end residues are part of each CDR3. Fields, in order: V gene, D gene, clone size, J gene, CDR3 protein, CDR3 DNA. D genes are given only for firm matches. Size is stated for part of the rows, as once, few or many counts, or as a class when the clone is expanded.

TRBV12-3/TRBV12-4	-	many	TRBJ2-5	CASSLRRDFPKETQYF	TGTGCCAGCAGTTTAAGAAGGGACTTCCCAAAAGAGACCCAGTACTTC
TRBV10-1	TRBD2	few	TRBJ2-1	CASSESRLAGLSEQFF	TGCGCCAGCAGTGAGTCGCGGCTAGCGGGACTCAGTGAGCAGTTCTTC
TRBV6-1	-	many	TRBJ2-7	CASSSQGAQYF	TGTGCCAGCAGTTCCCAGGGTGCACAGTACTTC
TRBV7-2	-	few	TRBJ2-2	CASSWGLTNTGELFF	TGTGCCAGCAGCTGGGGACTTACGAACACCGGGGAGCTGTTTTTT
TRBV28	-	-	TRBJ2-7	CAGRKRGWGYEQYF	TGTGCCGGCAGGAAAAGGGGTTGGGGCTACGAGCAGTACTTC
TRBV18	TRBD1	few	TRBJ1-6	CASSPATGEKGSPLHF	TGTGCCAGCTCACCCGCGACAGGGGAGAAGGGATCACCCCTCCACTTT
TRBV9	-	many	TRBJ1-1	CASSRHTGENTEAFF	TGTGCCAGCAGCAGACACACTGGAGAGAACACTGAAGCTTTCTTT
TRBV7-2	-	many	TRBJ2-7	CASSVTRNNEQYF	TGTGCCAGCAGCGTCACTAGGAACAACGAGCAGTACTTC
TRBV19	TRBD2	many	TRBJ2-2	CASRRASGNTGELFF	TGTGCCAGTAGGAGGGCTAGCGGGAACACCGGGGAGCTGTTTTTT
TRBV6-1	-	-	TRBJ1-5	CATERGSAMGNQPQHF	TGTGCCACAGAAAGAGGGTCAGCAATGGGCAATCAGCCCCAGCATTTT
TRBV19	TRBD1	-	TRBJ2-2	CATGQAGVTGELFF	TGTGCCACCGGACAGGCCGGCGTGACCGGGGAGCTGTTTTTT
TRBV28	-	many	TRBJ2-5	CASSPGGGQETQYF	TGTGCCAGCAGTCCAGGGGGGGGCCAAGAGACCCAGTACTTC
TRBV5-1	TRBD1	-	TRBJ2-5	CASSVGTVQETQYF	TGCGCCAGCAGCGTAGGGACAGTCCAAGAGACCCAGTACTTC
TRBV19	-	-	TRBJ2-2	CASKFGSNTGELFF	TGTGCCAGTAAGTTTGGATCGAACACCGGGGAGCTGTTTTTT
TRBV27	-	-	TRBJ1-1	CASSFWQNTEAFF	TGTGCCAGCAGTTTTTGGCAAAACACTGAAGCTTTCTTT
TRBV18	TRBD1	few	TRBJ1-1	CASSPQGSRGYTEAFF	TGTGCCAGCTCACCACAGGGGAGCAGGGGGTACACTGAAGCTTTCTTT
TRBV18	-	-	TRBJ2-7	CASSPPQGLGYEQYF	TGTGCCAGCTCACCCCCACAGGGATTAGGGTACGAGCAGTACTTC
TRBV12-3/TRBV12-4	-	few	TRBJ2-2	CASSTGASHTGELFF	TGTGCCAGCAGTACCGGGGCTAGCCACACCGGGGAGCTGTTTTTT
TRBV7-9	-	-	TRBJ1-1	CTSSLTMGAVMNTEAFF	TGTACCAGCAGCTTAACGATGGGTGCCGTCATGAACACTGAAGCTTTCTTT
TRBV10-3	-	-	TRBJ2-1	CAISGRGYNEQFF	TGTGCCATCAGTGGACGGGGATACAATGAGCAGTTCTTC
TRBV20-1	TRBD2	-	TRBJ2-3	CSATGATSGSTDTQYF	TGCAGTGCAACCGGTGCGACTAGCGGGAGCACAGATACGCAGTATTTT
TRBV11-1	TRBD1	many	TRBJ1-1	CASSYTRGTPEAFF	TGTGCCAGCAGCTATACCAGGGGGACCCCTGAAGCTTTCTTT
TRBV20-1	-	few	TRBJ2-7	CSAKGAGASYEQYF	TGCAGTGCGAAGGGGGCGGGGGCCTCCTACGAGCAGTACTTC
TRBV7-8	TRBD1	many	TRBJ1-3	CASSYRDRDSGNTIYF	TGTGCCAGCAGCTACCGGGACAGAGACTCTGGAAACACCATATATTTT
TRBV27	TRBD2	-	TRBJ2-1	CASSYTANGLADYNEQFF	TGTGCCAGCAGCTATACCGCTAATGGACTAGCGGACTACAATGAGCAGTTCTTC
TRBV27	TRBD2	few	TRBJ2-7	CASSSSAGGWNEQYF	TGTGCCAGCAGTTCCTCAGCGGGAGGATGGAACGAGCAGTACTTC
TRBV6-2/TRBV6-3	TRBD2	many	TRBJ2-1	CASSSHQAGGHNEQFF	TGTGCCAGCAGTTCCCATCAAGCGGGAGGGCACAATGAGCAGTTCTTC
TRBV7-3	TRBD2	-	TRBJ2-2	CASSSGRAFTGELFF	TGTGCCAGCAGTAGCGGGAGGGCCTTCACCGGGGAGCTGTTTTTT
TRBV15	-	few	TRBJ2-7	CATTLGQGAYEQYF	TGTGCCACCACCCTAGGGCAGGGAGCCTACGAGCAGTACTTC
TRBV30	TRBD1	-	TRBJ1-2	CAWIETGGGFYGYTF	TGTGCCTGGATAGAGACAGGGGGCGGATTCTATGGCTACACCTTC
TRBV28	TRBD1	-	TRBJ1-1	CASSPGGTGGPGWTEAFF	TGTGCCAGCAGCCCCGGCGGGACAGGGGGCCCCGGGTGGACTGAAGCTTTCTTT
TRBV12-3/TRBV12-4	-	many	TRBJ2-6	CASVSYATGANVLTF	TGTGCCAGCGTTTCATACGCGACTGGGGCCAACGTCCTGACTTTC
TRBV29-1	-	few	TRBJ1-1	CSVEGQRTEAFF	TGCAGCGTTGAAGGTCAGCGGACTGAAGCTTTCTTT
TRBV27	-	few	TRBJ1-2	CASSLFPPGANYGYTF	TGTGCCAGCAGTTTATTCCCCCCAGGGGCTAACTATGGCTACACCTTC
TRBV28	TRBD1	many	TRBJ1-1	CASSLDRGRNTEAFF	TGTGCCAGCAGTTTAGACAGGGGGCGAAACACTGAAGCTTTCTTT
TRBV5-6	-	few	TRBJ1-5	CASSQRGPSNQPQHF	TGTGCCAGCAGCCAACGGGGGCCATCAAATCAGCCCCAGCATTTT
TRBV9	-	few	TRBJ2-2	CASSDLINGELFF	TGTGCCAGCAGCGACCTGATAAACGGGGAGCTGTTTTTT
TRBV3-1	-	once	TRBJ2-1	CASSQAIRDPYYNEQFF	TGTGCCAGCAGCCAGGCGATCCGGGACCCCTACTACAATGAGCAGTTCTTC
TRBV19	-	-	TRBJ1-2	CASSWGVGNGYTF	TGTGCCAGCTCTTGGGGGGTCGGCAATGGCTACACCTTC
TRBV6-1	TRBD1	many	TRBJ2-5	CASSVLYRGNGETQYF	TGTGCCAGCAGTGTTCTGTACAGGGGAAACGGAGAGACCCAGTACTTC
TRBV2	TRBD1	once	TRBJ1-4	CAISTGTENEKLFF	TGTGCCATCAGCACCGGGACAGAAAATGAAAAACTGTTTTTT
TRBV10-3	-	-	TRBJ2-5	CAISDPGAQETQYF	TGTGCCATCAGTGATCCGGGCGCCCAAGAGACCCAGTACTTC
TRBV6-1	TRBD2	-	TRBJ2-3	CANSDAGTRMDTQYF	TGTGCCAACAGTGACGCCGGGACTAGGATGGATACGCAGTATTTT
TRBV20-1	TRBD2	few	TRBJ2-1	CSAGPGLAGFWGNEQFF	TGCAGTGCTGGACCGGGACTAGCGGGATTTTGGGGCAATGAGCAGTTCTTC
TRBV20-1	TRBD2	many	TRBJ2-1	CSARDSGRGFYNEQFF	TGCAGTGCTAGAGATAGCGGGAGGGGATTCTACAATGAGCAGTTCTTC
TRBV27	TRBD2	many	TRBJ2-3	CASSSRLAGREDTQYF	TGTGCCAGCAGTTCCCGACTAGCGGGAAGGGAAGATACGCAGTATTTT
TRBV13	TRBD2	many	TRBJ2-7	CASSWTSGRSYEQYF	TGTGCCAGCAGCTGGACTAGCGGGAGATCCTACGAGCAGTACTTC
TRBV7-6	TRBD2	many	TRBJ2-2	CASRPDSGLNTGELFF	TGTGCCAGCAGGCCAGATAGCGGGCTGAACACCGGGGAGCTGTTTTTT
TRBV7-9	TRBD1	-	TRBJ2-3	CATSGGSGTDTQYF	TGTGCCACCTCAGGGGGTAGCGGCACAGATACGCAGTATTTT
TRBV2	TRBD2	-	TRBJ2-7	CASTGATGTSGRAYEQYF	TGTGCCAGCACCGGGGCGACCGGGACTAGCGGGAGGGCCTACGAGCAGTACTTC
TRBV27	-	few	TRBJ2-1	CASSSPRGAKAYNEQFF	TGTGCCAGCAGTTCCCCAAGGGGAGCAAAAGCCTACAATGAGCAGTTCTTC
TRBV19	-	few	TRBJ2-1	CASSIESYNEQFF	TGTGCCAGTAGTATTGAAAGTTACAATGAGCAGTTCTTC
TRBV7-9	-	-	TRBJ2-1	CASSSTTSDDEQFF	TGTGCCAGCAGCTCCACAACTTCTGACGATGAGCAGTTCTTC
TRBV20-1	-	-	TRBJ2-6	CSAPHSTGANVLTF	TGCAGTGCCCCCCACTCCACTGGGGCCAACGTCCTGACTTTC
TRBV7-6	-	few	TRBJ2-7	CASSLAQSYEQYF	TGTGCCAGCAGCTTAGCGCAGAGCTACGAGCAGTACTTC
TRBV19	-	few	TRBJ2-7	CASSITSIVHEQYF	TGTGCCAGTAGTATTACGTCTATCGTCCACGAGCAGTACTTC
TRBV19	-	-	TRBJ2-2	CASSMSGELFF	TGTGCCAGTAGTATGAGCGGGGAGCTGTTTTTT